Detailed here is one T cell receptor (beta chain). Germline assignment: CDR1 SQVTM and CDR2 ANQGSEA. The CDR3 is made up of 12 amino acids. The V end was cut by 7 bases, the J end by 4 bases, with 13 bases between. Both 60 Vbeta primers and 13 Jbeta primers went into the PCR. The data were produced by immunoSEQ multiplex PCR, yet TCRdb's version contains in-frame clones alone and is incomplete. The data show 160,000 or so clones, with around nine tenths seen just once and 0.8% to 1% held by the top ten. The data were taken from a study of cytomegalovirus exposure and HLA in healthy donors. The V and J genes are TRBV29-1 and TRBJ1-2, with D maybe TRBD1 (5 bases). The receptor was isolated from a woman aged 25-40 years in good health and CMV-seronegative. Sequenced sample: PBMCs. This chain's CDR3 is CSGGGGGYGYTF. The CDR3 nucleotides are TGCAGCGGGGGCGGGGGGGGCTATGGCTACACCTTC.